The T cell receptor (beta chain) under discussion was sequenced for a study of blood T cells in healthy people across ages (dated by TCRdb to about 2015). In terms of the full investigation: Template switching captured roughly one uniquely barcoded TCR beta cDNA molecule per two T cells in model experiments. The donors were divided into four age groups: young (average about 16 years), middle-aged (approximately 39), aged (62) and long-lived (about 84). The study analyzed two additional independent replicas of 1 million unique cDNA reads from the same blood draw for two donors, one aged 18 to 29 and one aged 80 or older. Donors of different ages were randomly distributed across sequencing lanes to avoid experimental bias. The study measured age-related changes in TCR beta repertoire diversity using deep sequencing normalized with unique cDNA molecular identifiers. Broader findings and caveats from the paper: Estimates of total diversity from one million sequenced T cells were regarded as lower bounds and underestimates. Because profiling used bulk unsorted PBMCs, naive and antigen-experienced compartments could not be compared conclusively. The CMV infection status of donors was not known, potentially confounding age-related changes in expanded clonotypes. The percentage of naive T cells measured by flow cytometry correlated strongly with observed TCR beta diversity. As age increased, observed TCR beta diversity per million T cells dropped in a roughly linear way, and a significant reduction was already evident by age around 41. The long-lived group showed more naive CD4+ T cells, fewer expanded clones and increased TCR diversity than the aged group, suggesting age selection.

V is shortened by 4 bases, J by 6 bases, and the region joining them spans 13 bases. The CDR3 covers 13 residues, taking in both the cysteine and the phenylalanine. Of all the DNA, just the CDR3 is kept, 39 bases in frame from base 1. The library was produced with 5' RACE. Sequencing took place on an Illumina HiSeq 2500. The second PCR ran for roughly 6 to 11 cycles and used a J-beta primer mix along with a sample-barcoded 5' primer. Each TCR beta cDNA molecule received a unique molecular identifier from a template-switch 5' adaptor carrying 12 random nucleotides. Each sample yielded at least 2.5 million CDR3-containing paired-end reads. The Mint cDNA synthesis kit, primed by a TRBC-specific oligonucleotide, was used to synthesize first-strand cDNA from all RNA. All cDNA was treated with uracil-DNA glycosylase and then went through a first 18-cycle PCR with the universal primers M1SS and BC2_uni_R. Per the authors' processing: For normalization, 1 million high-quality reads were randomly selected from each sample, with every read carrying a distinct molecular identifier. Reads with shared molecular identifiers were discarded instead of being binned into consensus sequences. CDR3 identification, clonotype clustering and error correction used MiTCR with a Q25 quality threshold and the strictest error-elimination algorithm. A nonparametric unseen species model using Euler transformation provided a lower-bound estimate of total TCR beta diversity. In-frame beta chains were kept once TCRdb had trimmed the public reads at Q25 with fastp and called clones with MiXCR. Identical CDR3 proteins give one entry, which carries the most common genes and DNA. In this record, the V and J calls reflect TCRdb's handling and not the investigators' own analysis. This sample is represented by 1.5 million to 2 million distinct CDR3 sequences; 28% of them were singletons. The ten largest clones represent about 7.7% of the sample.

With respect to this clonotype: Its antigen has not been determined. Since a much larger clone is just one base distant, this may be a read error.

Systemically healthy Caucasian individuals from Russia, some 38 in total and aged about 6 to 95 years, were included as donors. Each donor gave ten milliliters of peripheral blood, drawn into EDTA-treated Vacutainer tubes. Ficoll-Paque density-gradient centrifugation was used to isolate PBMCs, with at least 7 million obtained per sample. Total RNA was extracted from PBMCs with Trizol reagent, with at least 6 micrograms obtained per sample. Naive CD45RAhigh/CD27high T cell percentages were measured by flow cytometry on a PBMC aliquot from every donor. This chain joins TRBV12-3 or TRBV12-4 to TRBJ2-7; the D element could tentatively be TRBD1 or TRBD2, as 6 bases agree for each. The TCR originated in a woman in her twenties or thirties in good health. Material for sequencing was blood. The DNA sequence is TGTGCCAGCAGTTCAGTCGGGGGCGGCGAGCAGTACTTC. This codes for CASSSVGGGEQYF.